The 8 T cell receptor beta chains listed next were all sequenced from one sample in a study of blood T cell repertoires in COVID-19. The protocol was immunoSEQ multiplex PCR, while the TCRdb copy is restricted to in-frame clones and leaves out a portion. The table records some 230,000 clones, 80% to 85% of them present only once. Sample: peripheral blood. These receptors were collected from a woman in her 30s who had recovered from COVID-19.

The CDR3 is CASSPPLRLAGAEQYF. DNA for the CDR3: TGTGCCAGCAGCCCCCCCCTACGGCTAGCGGGAGCCGAGCAGTACTTC. The chain employs TRBV7-8 and TRBJ2-7, with 10 bases lining up with TRBD2. V gave up 5 bases and J gave up 6 bases; unmatched junction bases: 13. There are 16 residues in the CDR3. The germline V gene encodes CDR1 SGHVS and CDR2 FQNEAQ.

J is TRBJ1-4 and V is TRBV28; 8 bases line up with TRBD1. V dropped 2 bases and J dropped 7; count of bases not matched to a gene: 9. CDR3 length equals 16 residues. Per the germline V gene, CDR1 is MDHEN and CDR2 is SYDVKM. The CDR3 DNA reads TGTGCCAGCAGTTTAAATTCAGGGGGCGGGGGTGAAAAACTGTTTTTT. Translated, it gives CASSLNSGGGGEKLFF.

The chain links TRBV5-4 to TRBJ2-7; 10 bases match TRBD1. The junction had 10 bases not matched to a gene; V was cut back by 0 bases and J by 4 bases. Germline V gene lookup returns CDR1 SGHNT and CDR2 YYREEE (reference sequence). CDR3 size: 17 residues. Written as DNA, the CDR3 is TGTGCCAGCAGCTTGGAACGGGGACAGGGGCGATTTTACGAGCAGTACTTC. Encoded protein: CASSLERGQGRFYEQYF.

The rearrangement links TRBV27 to TRBJ2-2, with unresolved D. The CDR3 consists of 15 residues. V dropped 3 bases and J dropped 1 base, with 9 bases sitting between them. Germline CDR1 and CDR2: MNHEY and SMNVEV (reference sequence). The CDR3 coding sequence is TGTGCCAGCAGTTTTAGTCTAATGAACACCGGGGAGCTGTTTTTT. Its translation: CASSFSLMNTGELFF.

CDR3 sequence reads: CASSLGGDYGYTF. In DNA, the CDR3 is TGTGCCAGCAGTTTAGGAGGAGACTATGGCTACACCTTC. The chain has TRBV12-3 or TRBV12-4 and TRBJ1-2; the D is unclear. The CDR3 sequence is 13 residues long. V was shortened by 1 base and J by 3 bases, with 6 bases between the two germline ends.

V usage is TRBV19 and J usage is TRBJ2-7; the match to TRBD2 covers 7 bases. Per germline, CDR1 LNHDA and CDR2 SQIVND (reference sequence). V trimming: 5 bases; J trimming: 7 bases; junction bases outside the gene matches: 14. The CDR3 has 15 amino acids. Here the CDR3 reads CASSPLGSGIEEQYF. DNA of the CDR3: TGTGCCAGTAGTCCCCTCGGCAGCGGGATTGAAGAGCAGTACTTC. The whole variable domain, filled in from reference TRBV19 and TRBJ2-7, reads DGGITQSPKYLFRKEGQNVTLSCEQNLNHDAMYWYRQDPGQGLRLIYYSQIVNDFQKGDIAEGYSVSREKKESFPLTVTSAQKNPTAFYLCASSPLGSGIEEQYFGPGTRLTVT.

This chain links TRBV29-1 with TRBJ1-1; D call uncertain. V dropped 6 bases and J dropped 4 bases, with 6 bases sitting between them. The germline gives CDR1 SQVTM, CDR2 ANQGSEA. The CDR3 totals 10 residues. This chain's CDR3 is CSVSGTEAFF. The CDR3 nucleotides read TGCAGCGTCTCCGGCACTGAAGCTTTCTTT. The variable domain in full, completed from reference TRBV29-1 and TRBJ1-1, reads SAVISQKPSRDICQRGTSLTIQCQVDSQVTMMFWYRQQPGQSLTLIATANQGSEATYESGFVIDKFPISRPNLTFSTLTVSNMSPEDSSIYLCSVSGTEAFFGQGTRLTVV.

This chain joins TRBV4-1 and TRBJ1-1; D is unresolved. The ends were cut back, 5 bases at V and 1 base at J, with 11 bases in the middle. Germline-derived CDR1 and CDR2 are MGHRA and YSYEKL. This CDR3 comprises 14 residues. CDR3 region: CASSTQTQNTEAFF. The CDR3 bases are TGCGCCAGCAGCACACAGACACAGAACACTGAAGCTTTCTTT.